The rows below give T cell receptor beta chains drawn from one sample of a study of post-analysis software for immune sequencing data. In TCRdb, the PCR reads were re-called with MiXCR into one record per CDR3 protein. The data show hundreds of thousands of distinct CDR3 sequences, approximately 60% seen once. Sample: blood. The receptor set was obtained from a girl aged 2 to 10 with multiple sclerosis. The CDR3 runs from the conserved cysteine through the conserved F or W. D genes are given only for firm matches. A row's size may be missing; if present it is once, few, many or a size class.

clone_size,j_call,d_call,cdr3_length,v_call,cdr3_aa,cdr3_nt
-,TRBJ2-5,-,12,TRBV7-9,CASRSVQETQYF,TGTGCCAGCAGATCCGTACAAGAGACCCAGTACTTC
few,TRBJ2-7,-,15,TRBV7-9,CASSVTGSISYEQYF,TGTGCCAGCAGCGTCACGGGGTCGATATCCTACGAGCAGTACTTC
-,TRBJ1-2,-,15,TRBV12-3/TRBV12-4,CASSPRRWSNYGYTF,TGTGCCAGCAGCCCGAGACGGTGGTCTAACTATGGCTACACCTTC
-,TRBJ2-1,TRBD2,16,TRBV11-1,CASSLGASGRGDEQFF,TGTGCCAGCAGCTTAGGGGCTAGCGGGAGAGGGGATGAGCAGTTCTTC
-,TRBJ2-7,TRBD1,12,TRBV6-2/TRBV6-3,CASSAQGIEQYF,TGTGCCAGCAGTGCACAGGGGATCGAGCAGTACTTC
-,TRBJ2-3,-,13,TRBV3-1,CASSHETTDTQYF,TGTGCCAGCAGCCATGAAACTACAGATACGCAGTATTTT
-,TRBJ2-7,-,10,TRBV20-1,CSIGRLEQYF,TGCAGTATAGGAAGGCTCGAGCAGTACTTC
-,TRBJ2-3,-,13,TRBV27,CASSSPRTDTQYF,TGTGCCAGCAGTTCTCCCCGCACAGATACGCAGTATTTT
few,TRBJ2-1,TRBD2,14,TRBV20-1,CSAAGTSGGNEQFF,TGCAGTGCTGCCGGGACTAGCGGGGGGAATGAGCAGTTCTTC
-,TRBJ2-5,-,12,TRBV29-1,CSIATDKETQYF,TGCAGCATTGCGACAGACAAAGAGACCCAGTACTTC
-,TRBJ2-5,-,15,TRBV5-5,CASSLAGRPREPQYF,TGTGCCAGCAGCTTGGCCGGGCGCCCAAGAGAGCCCCAGTACTTC
few,TRBJ1-1,-,13,TRBV6-5,CASSRGARTEAFF,TGTGCCAGCAGTCGGGGGGCGAGAACTGAAGCTTTCTTT
few,TRBJ2-2,TRBD1,16,TRBV7-2,CASSPWGGQGLGELFF,TGTGCCAGCAGCCCGTGGGGGGGACAGGGGCTCGGGGAGCTGTTTTTT
-,TRBJ2-5,-,11,TRBV29-1,CSVQGRETQYF,TGCAGCGTTCAGGGGCGGGAGACCCAGTACTTC